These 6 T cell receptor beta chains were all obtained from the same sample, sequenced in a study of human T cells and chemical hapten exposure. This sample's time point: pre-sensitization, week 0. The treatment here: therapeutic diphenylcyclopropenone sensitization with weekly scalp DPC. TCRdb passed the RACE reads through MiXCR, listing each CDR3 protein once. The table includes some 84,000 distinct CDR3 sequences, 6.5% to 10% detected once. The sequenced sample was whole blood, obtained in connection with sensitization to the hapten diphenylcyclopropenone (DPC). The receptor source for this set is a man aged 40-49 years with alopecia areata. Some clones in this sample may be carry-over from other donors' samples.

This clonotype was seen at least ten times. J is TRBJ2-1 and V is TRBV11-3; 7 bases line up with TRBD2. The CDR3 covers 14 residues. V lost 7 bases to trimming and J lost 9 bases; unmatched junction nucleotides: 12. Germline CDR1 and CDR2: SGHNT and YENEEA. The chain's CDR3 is CASTETSSPFEQFF. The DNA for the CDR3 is TGTGCCAGCACCGAGACTAGCAGCCCTTTTGAGCAGTTCTTC.

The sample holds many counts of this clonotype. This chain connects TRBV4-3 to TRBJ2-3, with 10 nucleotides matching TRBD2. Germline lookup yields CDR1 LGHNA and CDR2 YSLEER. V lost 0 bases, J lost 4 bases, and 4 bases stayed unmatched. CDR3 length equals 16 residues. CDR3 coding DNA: TGCGCCAGCAGCCAAGATGCACTAGCGGGGTCAGATACGCAGTATTTT. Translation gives CASSQDALAGSDTQYF.

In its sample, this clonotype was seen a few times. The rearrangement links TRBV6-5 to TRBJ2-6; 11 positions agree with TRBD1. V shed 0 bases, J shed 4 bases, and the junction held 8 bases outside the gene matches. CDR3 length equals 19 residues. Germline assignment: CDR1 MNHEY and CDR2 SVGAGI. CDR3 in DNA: TGTGCCAGCAGTTACTCGTGGACAGGGGGCGTGTTGGGGGCCAACGTCCTGACTTTC. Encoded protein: CASSYSWTGGVLGANVLTF.

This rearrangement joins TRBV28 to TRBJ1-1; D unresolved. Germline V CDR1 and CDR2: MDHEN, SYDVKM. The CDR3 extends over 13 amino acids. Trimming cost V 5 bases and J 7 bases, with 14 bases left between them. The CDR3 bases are TGTGCCAGCAGTGGGGTGCCGACGGTTGAAGCTTTCTTT. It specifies CASSGVPTVEAFF.

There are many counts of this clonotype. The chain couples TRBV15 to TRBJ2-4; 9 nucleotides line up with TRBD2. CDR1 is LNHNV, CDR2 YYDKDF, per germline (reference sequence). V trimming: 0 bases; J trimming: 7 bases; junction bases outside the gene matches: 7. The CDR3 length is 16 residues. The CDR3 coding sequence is TGTGCCACCAGCAGAGATCAGGTGCGGGAGGGGAACATTCAGTACTTC. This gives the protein CATSRDQVREGNIQYF.

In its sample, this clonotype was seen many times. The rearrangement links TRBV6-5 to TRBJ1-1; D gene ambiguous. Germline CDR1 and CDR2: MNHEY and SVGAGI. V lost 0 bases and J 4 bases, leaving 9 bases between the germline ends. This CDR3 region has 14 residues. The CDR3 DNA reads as TGTGCCAGCAGTTACTCGTTGACATTCACTGAAGCTTTCTTT. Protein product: CASSYSLTFTEAFF.